These 9 T cell receptor beta chains originate from one sample sequenced in a study of cytomegalovirus exposure and HLA in healthy donors. Primers: 60 Vbeta forward and 13 Jbeta reverse. Sequencing used immunoSEQ multiplex PCR; TCRdb keeps in-frame clones, though not all of them. The sample includes over 150,000 clones, 84% of them seen just once. Input material: PBMCs. The receptors derive from a boy aged 2 to 10 in good health and CMV-seronegative.

Turning to this clone: This specimen includes other DNA sequences encoding the same CDR3. The CDR3 nucleotides read TGTGCCAGTAGTGGCGGGACGGCGAACACCGGGGAGCTGTTTTTT. Translated, it gives CASSGGTANTGELFF. This sequence joins TRBV19 and TRBJ2-2; TRBD2 might be the D (6 bases). CDR3 length: 15 residues. The germline V gene encodes CDR1 LNHDA and CDR2 SQIVND (reference sequence). Trimming took off 5 bases at V and 0 bases at J, with 10 bases between the two ends.

This clone was observed a handful of times. The chain links TRBV4-1 to TRBJ1-2, with 8 positions matching TRBD1. V dropped 2 bases and J dropped 8; count of bases not matched to a gene: 10. Germline lookup yields CDR1 MGHRA and CDR2 YSYEKL. The CDR3 sequence is 15 residues long. The CDR3 loop is CASSQRTGWVEGYTF. CDR3 nucleotides: TGCGCCAGCAGCCAACGGACAGGGTGGGTTGAAGGCTACACCTTC.

The chain carries TRBV7-7 and TRBJ2-5; 10 bases map to TRBD2. This CDR3 has 16 residues. Unmatched junction bases numbered 9, after V lost 5 bases and J lost 3 bases. Germline V gene sequence: CDR1 SSHAT, CDR2 FNYEAQ (reference sequence). The CDR3 DNA reads as TGTGCCAGCAGCCTAATAGGACTAGCGGCCGAAGAGACCCAGTACTTC. This translates into CASSLIGLAAEETQYF.

V is TRBV7-6 and J is TRBJ1-2, with D maybe TRBD1 (6 bases). V was clipped by 1 base and J by 8 bases, with 11 bases between them. The germline gives CDR1 SGHVS, CDR2 FNYEAQ. The CDR3 spans 13 residues. Here the CDR3 reads CASSLGQGRGYTF. In DNA, the CDR3 is TGTGCCAGCAGCTTAGGGCAGGGGCGAGGCTACACCTTC.

This sequence joins TRBV7-2 and TRBJ2-1; the match to TRBD2 covers 11 bases. CDR3 length equals 16 residues. The V segment lost 1 base and the J segment 8 bases; nucleotides outside the gene matches: 7. Germline V lookup: CDR1 SGHTA, CDR2 FQGNSA. The CDR3 nucleotides are TGTGCCAGCAGCTTAGTGGCCTCACTAGCGGGGGATGAGCAGTTCTTC. This encodes CASSLVASLAGDEQFF.

This clone was observed a single time. The chain couples TRBV29-1 to TRBJ1-5; 10 bases align to TRBD1. The CDR3 is 13 amino acids. Germline assignment: CDR1 SQVTM and CDR2 ANQGSEA. The junction had 3 bases not matched to a gene; V was cut back by 6 bases and J by 4 bases. The CDR3 spells CSVGQGWNQPQHF. Written as DNA, the CDR3 is TGCAGCGTGGGACAGGGGTGGAATCAGCCCCAGCATTTT. Full variable domain (rest looked up from reference TRBV29-1 and TRBJ1-5): SAVISQKPSRDICQRGTSLTIQCQVDSQVTMMFWYRQQPGQSLTLIATANQGSEATYESGFVIDKFPISRPNLTFSTLTVSNMSPEDSSIYLCSVGQGWNQPQHFGDGTRLSIL.

V usage is TRBV4-1 and J usage is TRBJ2-7, with 7 bases lining up with TRBD1. The germline gives CDR1 MGHRA, CDR2 YSYEKL. This CDR3 comprises 15 residues. Trimming took 0 bases from V and 0 from J; bases not matched to a gene: 2. The DNA for the CDR3 is TGCGCCAGCAGCCAAGATAGGGACAGCTCCTACGAGCAGTACTTC. The encoded protein is CASSQDRDSSYEQYF.

The CDR3 here is CASSVADRGTEAFF. The CDR3 DNA is TGTGCCAGCAGCGTGGCGGACAGGGGCACTGAAGCTTTCTTT. The rearrangement uses TRBV9 and TRBJ1-1, with TRBD1 matching over 9 bases. CDR3 length equals 14 residues. V lost 2 bases and J lost 4; bases outside the gene matches: 3. Germline-derived CDR1 and CDR2 are SGDLS and YYNGEE.

The chain uses TRBV7-9 and TRBJ2-1; 9 nucleotides align to TRBD1. This CDR3 is built from 11 residues. Trimming removed 8 bases from V and 14 bases from J; junction bases left unmatched: 7. Looked up from germline, CDR1 is SEHNR and CDR2 is FQNEAQ (reference sequence). CDR3 region: CASGRGDREFF. The CDR3 DNA is TGTGCCAGCGGAAGAGGGGACAGGGAGTTCTTC.